A single sample is the source of the 7 T cell receptor beta chains below, sequenced in a study of neoadjuvant nivolumab and ipilimumab in lung cancer. The protocol was immunoSEQ multiplex PCR, while the TCRdb copy is restricted to in-frame clones and leaves out a portion. Of 25,000 to 35,000 clones listed, 83% are singletons. The specimen comprised tumor tissue, sampled after neoadjuvant nivolumab, alone or with ipilimumab, at or shortly before surgery. The receptors derive from an adult with non-small cell lung cancer.

The V and J genes are TRBV14 and TRBJ2-1, with no clear D. The germline V and J ends were trimmed by 4 bases and 7 bases, with 5 bases remaining between them. Germline CDR1 SGHDN, CDR2 FVKESK. The CDR3 contains 11 residues. The CDR3 sequence is CASSLTNEQFF. The DNA for the CDR3 is TGTGCCAGCAGCCTAACGAATGAGCAGTTCTTC.

The CDR3 spells CASSFQGMNTEAFF. The CDR3 DNA is TGTGCCAGCAGCTTCCAAGGGATGAACACTGAAGCTTTCTTT. The chain employs TRBV11-1 and TRBJ1-1, with D unclear. The CDR3 spans 14 residues. Germline V lookup: CDR1 SGHAT, CDR2 FQDESV (reference sequence). V was shortened by 3 bases and J by 0 bases, with 8 bases between the two germline ends.

This chain links TRBV7-9 with TRBJ2-7; 10 bases are a match to TRBD1. Losses at the gene ends were 7 bases for V and 6 bases for J; bases not matched to a gene: 9. The length of the CDR3 is 14 residues. Germline V gene data show CDR1 as SEHNR and CDR2 as FQNEAQ (reference sequence). The CDR3, as DNA: TGTGCCAGCATAGGGACAGGGGTTTTAGGCGAGCAGTACTTC. Translated: CASIGTGVLGEQYF.

There are a few counts of this clone. The CDR3 DNA reads TGTGCCAGTCAACAGGGGGGCTATGGCTACACCTTC. This translates into CASQQGGYGYTF. The chain is built from TRBV28 and TRBJ1-2; 8 bases fit TRBD1. The CDR3 totals 12 residues. CDR1 is MDHEN, CDR2 SYDVKM, per germline. Trimming removed 9 bases from V and 4 bases from J; junction bases left unmatched: 4.

V gene TRBV28 combines with J gene TRBJ2-2; the match to TRBD1 covers 8 bases. J was trimmed by 5 bases and V by 11 bases; bases with no gene match: 10. The CDR3 runs 14 residues. The germline V gene encodes CDR1 MDHEN and CDR2 SYDVKM. The CDR3 is CAGITGTGTGELFF. The CDR3 DNA sequence: TGTGCCGGCATTACCGGGACAGGAACCGGGGAGCTGTTTTTT.

The chain uses TRBV5-5 and TRBJ2-5, with 11 bases lining up with TRBD2. V trimming: 2 bases; J trimming: 5 bases; junction bases outside the gene matches: 5. Germline V gives CDR1 SGHKS, CDR2 YYEKEE (reference sequence). The CDR3 length is 15 residues. CDR3 region: CASSFSGGADETQYF. Here the CDR3 DNA reads TGTGCCAGCAGCTTTAGCGGGGGGGCGGATGAGACCCAGTACTTC.

The chain has TRBV10-3 and TRBJ2-7; the D call may be TRBD1 or TRBD2 (6 bases each). CDR3 length: 13 residues. Germline CDR1 and CDR2: ENHRY and SYGVKD. The V and J ends lost 7 bases and 5 bases respectively, with 15 bases between them. The CDR3 sequence is CAITGAGSHEQYF. DNA for the CDR3: TGTGCCATCACGGGGGCAGGTTCCCACGAGCAGTACTTC.